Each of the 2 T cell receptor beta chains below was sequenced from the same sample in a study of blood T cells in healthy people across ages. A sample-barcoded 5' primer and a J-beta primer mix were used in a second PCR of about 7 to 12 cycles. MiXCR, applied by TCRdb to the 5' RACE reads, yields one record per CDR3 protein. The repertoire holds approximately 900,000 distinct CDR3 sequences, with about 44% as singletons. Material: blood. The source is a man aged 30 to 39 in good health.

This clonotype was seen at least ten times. CDR3 region: CASSLGDREYF. The CDR3 nucleotides read TGTGCCAGCAGCTTAGGGGACAGGGAGTACTTC. The V call is TRBV7-9, the J call TRBJ2-7; 9 positions match TRBD1. Germline V gene sequence: CDR1 SEHNR, CDR2 FQNEAQ (reference sequence). This CDR3 contains 11 residues. The trim removed 1 base at V and 11 bases at J, leaving 0 bases unmatched.

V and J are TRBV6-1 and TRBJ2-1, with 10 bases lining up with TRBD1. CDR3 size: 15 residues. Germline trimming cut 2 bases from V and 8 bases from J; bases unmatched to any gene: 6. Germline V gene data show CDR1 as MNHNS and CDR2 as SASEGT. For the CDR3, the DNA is TGTGCCAGCAGTGAAAGACAGGGGGCGAACTATGAGCAGTTCTTC. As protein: CASSERQGANYEQFF.